These 26 T cell receptor beta chains were sequenced from one sample in a study of vaccination and CD4 T cells after COVID-19. Treatment reported: approximately 9-day PBMC culture with coronavirus spike peptide pools or control peptides (ViraFEST assay). Sequenced with the Oncomine TCR Beta short-read assay was DNA taken from cultured CD4+ T cells. TCRdb redid the calling of the PCR reads with MiXCR, one entry per CDR3 protein. The top ten hold just under 15% of the sample, which has some 20,000 distinct CDR3 sequences, roughly 29% seen once. For these TCRs, the target antigens are not known. The sequencing sample was made of cultured CD4+ T cells from blood. These receptors all stem from a human donor with COVID-19.

The chain uses TRBV7-6 and TRBJ2-1; TRBD1 matches at 9 bases. From germline, CDR1 is SGHVS and CDR2 FNYEAQ. Trimming took 5 bases from V and 8 from J; bases not matched to a gene: 7. This CDR3 is built from 14 residues. CDR3 sequence: CASSQGQGLHEQFF. The DNA for the CDR3 is TGTGCCAGCAGCCAGGGACAGGGTCTTCATGAGCAGTTCTTC.

This chain joins TRBV6-1 and TRBJ2-3; a weak D match, TRBD2 (6 bases). Germline V gives CDR1 MNHNS, CDR2 SASEGT. The CDR3 length is 15 residues. V shed 3 bases and J shed 1 base, with 11 bases lying between them. CDR3 residues: CASSDGTLGTDTQYF. CDR3 in DNA: TGTGCCAGCAGTGACGGGACTCTCGGCACAGATACGCAGTATTTT.

This clonotype has just a few counts. V gene TRBV11-3 combines with J gene TRBJ2-2, with 8 bases matching TRBD2. The V gene end was trimmed by 5 bases and the J gene end by 4 bases; junction bases not matched to a gene: 6. CDR1 SGHNT and CDR2 YENEEA come from the germline V gene. This CDR3 has 15 residues. The DNA of the CDR3 is TGTGCCAGCAGCACGGGACTAGGGATCACCGGGGAGCTGTTTTTT. It specifies CASSTGLGITGELFF.

CDR3 sequence reads: CASSVGGGENIQYF. In DNA form, the CDR3 reads TGTGCCAGCAGCGTAGGGGGAGGGGAAAACATTCAGTACTTC. This chain joins TRBV9 and TRBJ2-4; 7 bases map to TRBD2. The CDR3 runs to 14 residues. Germline V lookup: CDR1 SGDLS, CDR2 YYNGEE. The junction had 2 bases not matched to a gene; V was cut back by 0 bases and J by 5 bases.

This clonotype has a handful of counts. This sequence joins TRBV6-1 and TRBJ1-1, with TRBD1 as a possible D gene (5 bases). CDR3 length: 14 residues. Germline loops: CDR1 MNHNS, CDR2 SASEGT. V lost 7 bases, J lost 5 bases, and 17 bases lay in between. CDR3 sequence reads: CASTTEGKGTEAFF. CDR3 in DNA: TGTGCCAGCACCACCGAGGGTAAGGGGACTGAAGCTTTCTTT.

The chain couples TRBV5-1 to TRBJ2-1; D is possibly TRBD1 (5 bases). CDR3 length equals 15 residues. Deletions cut 0 bases from V and 8 bases from J, with 15 bases between. Germline V gene data show CDR1 as SGHRS and CDR2 as YFSETQ. The CDR3 nucleotides are TGCGCCAGCAGCTTGGGGGGCCAGGGTAGGGATGAGCAGTTCTTC. The encoded protein is CASSLGGQGRDEQFF.

A few counts support this clonotype. This chain connects TRBV5-8 to TRBJ1-2, with no clear D. The CDR3 covers 13 residues. From germline, CDR1 is SGHTS and CDR2 YDEGEE. V was cut by 4 bases and J by 8 bases, with 15 bases left in between. The CDR3 coding sequence is TGTGCCAGCAGCCAGGACGGACTCCAAGGCTACACCTTC. Translated, it gives CASSQDGLQGYTF.

The V and J genes are TRBV6-1 and TRBJ2-5; 13 bases match TRBD2. CDR3 size: 16 residues. The germline gives CDR1 MNHNS, CDR2 SASEGT. Trimming at V came to 6 bases and at J to 4 bases, leaving 8 bases not matched to a gene. CDR3 DNA sequence: TGTGCCAGCAGGTGGACTAGCGGGGGCTCTGGAGAGACCCAGTACTTC. This encodes CASRWTSGGSGETQYF.

This clonotype has just a few counts. CDR3 nucleotides: TGTGCCAGCAGCGGGACAGGCGGGAAGACCCAGTACTTC. This encodes CASSGTGGKTQYF. The chain links TRBV11-2 to TRBJ2-5; TRBD1 matches at 8 bases. The CDR3 consists of 13 residues. With V trimmed by 5 bases and J by 6 bases, 5 bases remained unmatched. Germline V gene lookup returns CDR1 SGHAT and CDR2 FQNNGV. The full variable domain, rest sourced from reference TRBV11-2 and TRBJ2-5, is EAGVAQSPRYKIIEKRQSVAFWCNPISGHATLYWYQQILGQGPKLLIQFQNNGVVDDSQLPKDRFSAERLKGVDSTLKIQPAKLEDSAVYLCASSGTGGKTQYFGPGTRLLVL.

This clonotype was detected a few times. The chain combines TRBV18 with TRBJ1-6; the D gene is possibly TRBD1 (6 bases). The length of the CDR3 is 15 residues. V was cut by 0 bases and J by 9 bases, with 12 bases left in between. Germline loops: CDR1 KGHSH, CDR2 LQKENI. CDR3 sequence: CASSPPGGHGSPLHF. The CDR3 nucleotides are TGTGCCAGCTCACCACCAGGGGGGCATGGTTCACCCCTCCACTTT.

The rearrangement joins TRBV12-5 to TRBJ1-2, with D uncertain. V gave up 0 bases and J gave up 6 bases, with 8 bases separating them. Germline-derived CDR1 and CDR2 are LGHNT and FRNRAP. The CDR3 has 13 residues. The CDR3 protein is CASGLVGSNGYTF. The CDR3 DNA reads TGTGCTAGTGGTTTGGTGGGGAGTAATGGCTACACCTTC.

The chain uses TRBV12-2 and TRBJ1-1; TRBD1 is taken as the D call from the table, unchecked against the DNA. TRBV12-2 is designated a pseudogene. The CDR3 is 17 residues long. CDR3 sequence reads: CASRLYVGTEEDTEAFF. The CDR3 DNA reads as TGTGCAAGTCGCTTGTACGTGGGGACAGAGGAGGACACTGAAGCTTTCTTT.

The CDR3 reads CASSLGKKETQYF. As DNA, the CDR3 is TGCGCCAGCAGCTTGGGGAAGAAAGAGACCCAGTACTTC. The chain joins TRBV5-1 to TRBJ2-5; D is unclear. The CDR3 contains 13 residues. Between the trimmed V and J ends, which lost 0 bases and 3 bases, there was a span of 6 bases. CDR1 SGHRS and CDR2 YFSETQ come from the germline V gene.

This chain uses TRBV5-5 with TRBJ2-3; 7 bases agree with TRBD2. CDR1 and CDR2 from the germline V gene are SGHKS and YYEKEE (reference sequence). Trimming at V came to 3 bases and at J to 2 bases, leaving 9 bases not matched to a gene. This CDR3 has 16 amino acids. CDR3 nucleotides: TGTGCCAGCAGCTCGGGTCCGGGAGGCCTCACAGATACGCAGTATTTT. Protein product: CASSSGPGGLTDTQYF.

This clonotype is classed as medium-sized. CDR3 residues: CAWSQGLDSPLHF. CDR3 nucleotide sequence: TGTGCCTGGAGCCAGGGGTTGGATTCACCCCTCCACTTT. The chain links TRBV30 to TRBJ1-6; D possibly corresponds to TRBD1 (6 bases). The germline V gene has CDR1 GTSNPN and CDR2 SVGIG (reference sequence). The CDR3 has 13 residues. V dropped 3 bases and J dropped 8 bases, with 11 bases sitting between them.

CDR3 amino acids: CASSGRRKETQYF. CDR3 nucleotides: TGTGCCAGCAGCGGCCGGCGGAAAGAGACCCAGTACTTC. J is TRBJ2-5 and V is TRBV5-6; D is uncertain. Germline V gene lookup returns CDR1 SGHDT and CDR2 YYEEEE. This CDR3 is 13 amino acids long. V lost 4 bases, J lost 3 bases, and 10 bases lay in between.

The sample holds a few counts of this clonotype. This chain connects TRBV5-1 to TRBJ2-7; no firm D call. Germline loops: CDR1 SGHRS, CDR2 YFSETQ. The ends were cut back, 0 bases at V and 1 base at J, with 5 bases in the middle. CDR3 size: 13 residues. The CDR3 DNA reads as TGCGCCAGCAGCTTGGAAGTTTCCTACGAGCAGTACTTC. This gives the protein CASSLEVSYEQYF.

The chain couples TRBV4-1 to TRBJ1-1; no clear D gene. V was cut by 4 bases and J by 4 bases, with 19 bases left in between. Germline V lookup: CDR1 MGHRA, CDR2 YSYEKL. The CDR3 is 16 residues long. DNA for the CDR3: TGCGCCAGCAGCCGCCCGTTTCAGGAACGTAGCACTGAAGCTTTCTTT. This translates into CASSRPFQERSTEAFF.

This clonotype was seen a few times. The gene calls are TRBV28 and TRBJ1-5; tentative D call: TRBD1 (6 bases). Germline V gives CDR1 MDHEN, CDR2 SYDVKM. V lost 3 bases and J lost 2, with 11 bases in between. This CDR3 has 15 residues. DNA for the CDR3: TGTGCCAGCAGTTTTAGTCGACAGGGCAATCAGCCCCAGCATTTT. It is translated as CASSFSRQGNQPQHF.

V gene TRBV6-1 combines with J gene TRBJ2-3; D unclear. Trimming cost V 7 bases and J 1 base, with 15 bases left between them. Germline CDR1 is MNHNS and CDR2 is SASEGT. The CDR3 extends over 15 amino acids. The CDR3 DNA follows: TGTGCCAGCAACCCATCCGGCGCACGCACAGATACGCAGTATTTT. Its translation is CASNPSGARTDTQYF.

The rearrangement links TRBV20-1 to TRBJ2-3; 7 bases line up with TRBD1. V lost 3 bases and J lost 3; bases outside the gene matches: 12. The CDR3 is 16 amino acids. CDR1 is DFQATT, CDR2 SNEGSKA, per germline (reference sequence). CDR3: CSARGPQGKGTDTQYF. The CDR3 DNA follows: TGCAGTGCTAGGGGGCCACAGGGGAAGGGTACAGATACGCAGTATTTT.

A single count supports this clonotype. This CDR3 is missing its conserved last phenylalanine or tryptophan, likely due to a read error. The V call is TRBV24-1, the J call TRBJ2-3; 9 bases are a match to TRBD1. Germline V CDR1 and CDR2: KGHDR, SFDVKD. The CDR3 is 17 amino acids. The J segment lost 0 bases and the V segment lost 4 bases, leaving 7 bases of the junction unmatched. The CDR3, as DNA: TGTGCCACCAGTGAGTCCGGGACAGGGTTTAGCACAGATACGCAGTATTCT. Translating gives CATSESGTGFSTDTQYS.

V gene TRBV6-5 combines with J gene TRBJ1-1; D possibly corresponds to TRBD1 (6 bases). Germline V CDR1 and CDR2: MNHEY, SVGAGI. Trimming took off 0 bases at V and 6 bases at J, with 11 bases between the two ends. The CDR3 is 14 amino acids. The CDR3, as DNA: TGTGCCAGCAGTTACTCGCAGGGGCCCGCTGAAGCTTTCTTT. This gives the protein CASSYSQGPAEAFF.

This clonotype was seen more than once but under ten times. The rearrangement uses TRBV6-1 and TRBJ2-2; 7 bases map to TRBD2. Germline-derived CDR1 and CDR2 are MNHNS and SASEGT. V lost 6 bases and J lost 2; bases outside the gene matches: 9. This CDR3 contains 16 residues. This chain's CDR3 is CASRKGSGGNTGELFF. The CDR3 DNA reads TGTGCCAGCAGAAAGGGGTCGGGGGGAAACACCGGGGAGCTGTTTTTT.

This chain connects TRBV6-2 or TRBV6-3 to TRBJ2-1; 11 bases agree with TRBD2. Germline-derived CDR1 and CDR2 are MNHEY and SVGEGT. The CDR3 has 13 amino acids. V shed 6 bases and J 6 bases; nucleotides not matched to a gene: 1. The CDR3 loop reads CASRGTSGNEQFF. DNA for the CDR3: TGTGCCAGCAGGGGGACTAGCGGCAATGAGCAGTTCTTC.

The chain recombines TRBV20-1 with TRBJ2-2, with TRBD2 as a possible D gene (5 bases). Germline V gene lookup returns CDR1 DFQATT and CDR2 SNEGSKA (reference sequence). V lost 5 bases and J lost 5, with 6 bases in between. CDR3 length equals 11 residues. In nucleotides, the CDR3 is TGCAGTGCTCGGAGGACCGGGGAGCTGTTTTTT. This sequence encodes CSARRTGELFF.